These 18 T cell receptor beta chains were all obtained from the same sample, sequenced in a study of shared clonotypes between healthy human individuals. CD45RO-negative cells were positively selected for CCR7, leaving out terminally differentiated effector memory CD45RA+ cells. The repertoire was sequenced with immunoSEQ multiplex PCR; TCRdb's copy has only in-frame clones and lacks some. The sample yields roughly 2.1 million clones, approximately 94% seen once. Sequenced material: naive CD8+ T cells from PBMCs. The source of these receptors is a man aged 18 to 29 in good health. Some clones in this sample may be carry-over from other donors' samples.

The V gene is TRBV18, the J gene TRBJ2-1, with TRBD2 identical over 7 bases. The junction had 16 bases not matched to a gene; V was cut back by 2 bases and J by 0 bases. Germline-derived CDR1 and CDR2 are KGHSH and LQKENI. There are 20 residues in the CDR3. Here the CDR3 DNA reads TGTGCCAGCTCACCAACAGATAAGGCGCGGGAGTACTTCTCCTACAATGAGCAGTTCTTC. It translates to CASSPTDKAREYFSYNEQFF. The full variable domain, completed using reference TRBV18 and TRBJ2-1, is NAGVMQNPRHLVRRRGQEARLRCSPMKGHSHVYWYRQLPEEGLKFMVYLQKENIIDESGMPKERFSAEFPKEGPSILRIQQVVRGDSAAYFCASSPTDKAREYFSYNEQFFGPGTRLTVL.

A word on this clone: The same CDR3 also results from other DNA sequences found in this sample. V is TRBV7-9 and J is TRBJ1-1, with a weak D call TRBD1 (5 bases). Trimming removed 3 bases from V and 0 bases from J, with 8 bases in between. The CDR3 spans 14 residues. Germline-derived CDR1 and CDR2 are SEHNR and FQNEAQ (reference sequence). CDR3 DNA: TGTGCCAGCAGCTTCGGGGGATTGAACACTGAAGCTTTCTTT. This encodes CASSFGGLNTEAFF.

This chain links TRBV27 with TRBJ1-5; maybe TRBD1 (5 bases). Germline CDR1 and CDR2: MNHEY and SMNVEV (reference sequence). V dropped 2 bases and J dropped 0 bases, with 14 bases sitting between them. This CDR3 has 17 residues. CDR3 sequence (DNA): TGTGCCAGCAGTTTAGAGCCAGGGCCTAATAGCAATCAGCCCCAGCATTTT. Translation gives CASSLEPGPNSNQPQHF.

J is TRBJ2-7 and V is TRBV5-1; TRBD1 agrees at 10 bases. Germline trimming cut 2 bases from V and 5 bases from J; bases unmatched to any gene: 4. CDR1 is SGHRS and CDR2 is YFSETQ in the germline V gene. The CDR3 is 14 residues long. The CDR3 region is CASSFPGQGHEQYF. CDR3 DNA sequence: TGCGCCAGCAGCTTCCCGGGACAGGGGCACGAGCAGTACTTC.

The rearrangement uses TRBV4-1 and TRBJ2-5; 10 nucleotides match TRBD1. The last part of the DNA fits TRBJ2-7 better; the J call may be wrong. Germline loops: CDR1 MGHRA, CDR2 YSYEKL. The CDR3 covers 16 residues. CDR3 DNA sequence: TGCGCCAGCAGCCAGACTATTTCGGGACAGGGGTTCGAGCAGTACTTC. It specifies CASSQTISGQGFEQYF.

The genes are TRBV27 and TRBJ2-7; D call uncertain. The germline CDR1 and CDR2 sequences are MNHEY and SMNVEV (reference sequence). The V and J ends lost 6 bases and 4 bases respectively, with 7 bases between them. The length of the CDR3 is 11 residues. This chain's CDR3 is CASSDGYEQYF. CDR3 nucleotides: TGTGCCAGCAGCGATGGGTACGAGCAGTACTTC.

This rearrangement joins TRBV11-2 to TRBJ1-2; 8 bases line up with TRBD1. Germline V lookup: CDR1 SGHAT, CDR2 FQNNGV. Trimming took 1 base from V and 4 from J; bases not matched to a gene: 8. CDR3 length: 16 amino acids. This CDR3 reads CASSLVPGQDTYGYTF. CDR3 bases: TGTGCCAGCAGCTTAGTCCCGGGACAGGATACCTATGGCTACACCTTC.

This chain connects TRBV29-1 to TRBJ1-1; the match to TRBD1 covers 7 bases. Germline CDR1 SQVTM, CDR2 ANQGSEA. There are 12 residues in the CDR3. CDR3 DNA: TGCAGTCTAAACAGGGACAGTCGCGAAGCTTTCTTT. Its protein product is CSLNRDSREAFF.

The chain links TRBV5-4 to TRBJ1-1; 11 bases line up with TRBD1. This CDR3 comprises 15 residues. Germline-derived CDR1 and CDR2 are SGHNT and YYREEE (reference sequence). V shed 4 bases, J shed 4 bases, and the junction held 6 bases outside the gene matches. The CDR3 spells CASSEGTGGFTEAFF. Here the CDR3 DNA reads TGTGCCAGCAGCGAAGGGACAGGGGGTTTCACTGAAGCTTTCTTT.

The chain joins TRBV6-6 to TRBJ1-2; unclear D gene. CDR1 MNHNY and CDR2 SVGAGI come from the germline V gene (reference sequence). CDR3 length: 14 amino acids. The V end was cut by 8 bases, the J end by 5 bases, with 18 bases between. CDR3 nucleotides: TGTGCCAGCGGAACTCGGGAGGGAGATTATGGCTACACCTTC. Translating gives CASGTREGDYGYTF.

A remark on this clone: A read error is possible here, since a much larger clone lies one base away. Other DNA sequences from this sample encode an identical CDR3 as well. CDR3 protein: CASSPGQGAYEQYF. CDR3 DNA sequence: TGTGCCAGCAGTCCGGGACAGGGGGCCTACGAGCAGTACTTC. The J gene is TRBJ2-7, the V gene TRBV6-5; TRBD1 agrees at 11 bases. The CDR3 has 14 residues. CDR1 and CDR2 from the germline V gene are MNHEY and SVGAGI. Trimming cost V 5 bases and J 2 bases; bases outside gene matches: 2.

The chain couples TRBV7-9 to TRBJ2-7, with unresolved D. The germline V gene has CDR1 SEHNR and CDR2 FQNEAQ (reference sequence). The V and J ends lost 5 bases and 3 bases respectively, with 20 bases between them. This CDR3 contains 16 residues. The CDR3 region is CASSGTRAERDYEQYF. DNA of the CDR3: TGTGCCAGCAGCGGCACCCGGGCGGAAAGGGACTACGAGCAGTACTTC.

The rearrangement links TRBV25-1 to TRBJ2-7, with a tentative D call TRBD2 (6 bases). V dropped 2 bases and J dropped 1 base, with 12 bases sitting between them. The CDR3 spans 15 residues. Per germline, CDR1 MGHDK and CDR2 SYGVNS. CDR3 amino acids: CASSEEGLRSYEQYF. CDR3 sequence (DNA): TGTGCCAGCAGTGAAGAGGGACTTAGATCCTACGAGCAGTACTTC.

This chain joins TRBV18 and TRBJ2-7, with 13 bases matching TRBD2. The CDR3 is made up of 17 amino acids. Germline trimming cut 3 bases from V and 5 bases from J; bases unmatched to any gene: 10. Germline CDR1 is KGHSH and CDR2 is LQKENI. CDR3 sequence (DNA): TGTGCCAGCTCACCTCCGGGACTAGCGGGAATTTTCCACGAGCAGTACTTC. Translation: CASSPPGLAGIFHEQYF.

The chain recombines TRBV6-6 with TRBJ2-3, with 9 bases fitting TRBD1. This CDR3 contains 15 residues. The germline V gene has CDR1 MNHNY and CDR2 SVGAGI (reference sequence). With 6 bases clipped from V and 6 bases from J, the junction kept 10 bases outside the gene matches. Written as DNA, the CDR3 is TGTGCCAGCAGATACCACAGGGGGCTGAATGATACGCAGTATTTT. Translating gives CASRYHRGLNDTQYF.

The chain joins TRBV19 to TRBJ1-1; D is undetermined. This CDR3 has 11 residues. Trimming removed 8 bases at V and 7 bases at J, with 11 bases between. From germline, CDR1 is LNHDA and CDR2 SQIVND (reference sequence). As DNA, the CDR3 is TGTGCCAGTCGGGAGGATGTTGAAGCTTTCTTT. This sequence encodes CASREDVEAFF.

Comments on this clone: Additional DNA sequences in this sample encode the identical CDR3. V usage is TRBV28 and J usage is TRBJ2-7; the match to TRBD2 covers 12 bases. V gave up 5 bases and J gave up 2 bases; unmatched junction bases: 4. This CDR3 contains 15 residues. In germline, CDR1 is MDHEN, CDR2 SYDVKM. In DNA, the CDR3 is TGTGCCAGCAGTCCTAGACTAGCGGGGGCCTACGAGCAGTACTTC. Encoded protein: CASSPRLAGAYEQYF.

In DNA, the CDR3 is TGTGCCATCAGGACGTCCAGGGAATCCTACGAGCAGTACTTC. As protein: CAIRTSRESYEQYF. The chain is built from TRBV10-3 and TRBJ2-7, with D perhaps matching TRBD1 (5 bases). Per the germline V gene, CDR1 is ENHRY and CDR2 is SYGVKD. Trimming shortened V by 6 bases and J by 1 base, and 13 bases separated the two germline ends. This CDR3 is 14 amino acids long.